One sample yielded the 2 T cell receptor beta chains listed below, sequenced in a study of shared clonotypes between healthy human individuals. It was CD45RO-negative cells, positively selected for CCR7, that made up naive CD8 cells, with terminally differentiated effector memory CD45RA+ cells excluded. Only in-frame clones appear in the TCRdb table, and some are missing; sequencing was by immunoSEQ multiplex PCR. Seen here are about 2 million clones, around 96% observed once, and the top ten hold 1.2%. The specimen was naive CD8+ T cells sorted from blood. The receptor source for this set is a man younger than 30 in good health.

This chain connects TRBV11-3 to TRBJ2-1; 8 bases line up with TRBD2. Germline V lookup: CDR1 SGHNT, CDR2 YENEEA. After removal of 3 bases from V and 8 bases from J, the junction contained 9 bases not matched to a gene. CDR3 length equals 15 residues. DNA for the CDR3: TGTGCCAGCAGCTTGGGCCGGGGGGGCCGGGATGAGCAGTTCTTC. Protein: CASSLGRGGRDEQFF.

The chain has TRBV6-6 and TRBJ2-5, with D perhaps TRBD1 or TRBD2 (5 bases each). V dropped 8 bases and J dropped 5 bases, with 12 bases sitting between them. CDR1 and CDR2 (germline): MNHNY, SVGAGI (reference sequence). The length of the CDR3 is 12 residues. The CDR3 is CASGRGGETQYF. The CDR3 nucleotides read TGTGCCAGCGGTCGGGGCGGGGAGACCCAGTACTTC.